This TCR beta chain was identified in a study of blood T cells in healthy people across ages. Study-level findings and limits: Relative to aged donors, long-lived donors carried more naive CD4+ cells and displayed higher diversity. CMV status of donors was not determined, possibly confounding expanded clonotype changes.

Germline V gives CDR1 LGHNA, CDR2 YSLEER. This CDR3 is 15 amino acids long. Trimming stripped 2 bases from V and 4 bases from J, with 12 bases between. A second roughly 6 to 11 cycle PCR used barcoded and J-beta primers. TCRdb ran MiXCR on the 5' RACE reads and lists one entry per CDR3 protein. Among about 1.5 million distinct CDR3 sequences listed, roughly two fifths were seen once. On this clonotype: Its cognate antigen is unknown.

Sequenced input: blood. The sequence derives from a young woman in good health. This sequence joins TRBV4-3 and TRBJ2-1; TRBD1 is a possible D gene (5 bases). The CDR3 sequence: CASSQILTVYNEQFF. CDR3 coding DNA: TGCGCCAGCAGCCAAATTTTGACAGTGTACAATGAGCAGTTCTTC.